This T cell receptor (beta chain) was found in a study of radiotherapy plus CTLA-4 blockade in lung cancer. Notes on the study in general: Blood TCR clones of tumor origin expanded after radiotherapy plus ipilimumab.

Turning to this clone: The antigen is not known.

Assay used: immunoSEQ multiplex PCR; TCRdb lists only in-frame clones, some missing. Of fewer than 100,000 clones listed, around 81% are singletons. Looked up from germline, CDR1 is MNHEY and CDR2 is SVGAGI. The V segment lost 5 bases and the J segment 3 bases; nucleotides outside the gene matches: 5. This CDR3 is 14 amino acids long. The sequencing used peripheral blood, collected from a patient treated with radiotherapy plus ipilimumab. This TCR came from a human donor with non-small cell lung cancer whose response to radiotherapy plus ipilimumab could not be evaluated. Some clones in this sample may be carry-over from other donors' samples. The chain combines TRBV6-5 with TRBJ2-7, with 9 bases identical to TRBD2. Written as DNA, the CDR3 is TGTGCCAGCAGTCGGAGTAGCGGGGGCTACGAGCAGTACTTC. Amino acids: CASSRSSGGYEQYF.